Listed here are 19 T cell receptor beta chains from one sample, sequenced in a study of tumor-infiltrating lymphocytes in primary liver carcinoma. DNA and RNA were both co-extracted from about 20-30 mg of bulk tissue that had not been sorted. Total RNA amounting to roughly 450 ng was the source from which TCR beta cDNA was made with a constant-region primer. Generation of the TCR beta libraries relied on three nested multiplex PCR rounds using slightly modified ARM-PCR. The study ran its first two PCR rounds for nine to eleven cycles each, using TRBV1-TRBV30 forward primers and a C-beta reverse primer. TCRdb re-called the multiplex PCR reads with MiXCR, one entry per CDR3 protein. The repertoire holds 35,000 to 50,000 distinct CDR3 sequences, roughly 75% seen once, with 35% to 45% in the top ten. Material: tumor-adjacent normal liver tissue. Source of these receptors: a woman aged 30 to 39 with primary liver carcinoma and hepatitis B virus infection.

About this clonotype: The junction differs from germline at one of its ends, possibly a read error. The CDR3 protein is CASNRDLLNEQFF. The CDR3 bases are TGTGCCAGCAACAGGGACCTTCTCAATGAGCAGTTCTTT. The chain joins TRBV14 to TRBJ2-1; possibly TRBD1 for D (6 bases). CDR1 is SGHDN, CDR2 FVKESK, per germline. The length of the CDR3 is 13 residues.

The gene calls are TRBV30 and TRBJ1-6; D gene ambiguous. Germline CDR1 is GTSNPN and CDR2 is SVGIG (reference sequence). The CDR3 covers 17 residues. V lost 3 bases, J lost 10 bases, and 25 bases lay in between. The CDR3 sequence is CAWSVPWNYGEGSPLHF. The CDR3 bases are TGTGCCTGGAGCGTACCCTGGAATTACGGGGAAGGGTCACCCCTCCACTTT.

With regard to this clonotype: A read error may account for a junction end that differs from germline. The chain joins TRBV7-8 to TRBJ2-7, with D perhaps TRBD2 (6 bases). The CDR3 covers 13 residues. CDR1 and CDR2 from the germline V gene are SGHVS and FQNEAQ. The CDR3 coding sequence is TGTGCCAACAGCTTAAGACTAGGAGGAGAGCAGTACTTC. It encodes CANSLRLGGEQYF.

With respect to this clonotype: One end of the junction fails to match germline, which may point to a read error. Here the CDR3 reads CDSSLRHDQYF. CDR3 nucleotide sequence: TGTGACAGCAGTTTAAGACACGACCAGTACTTC. The chain joins TRBV28 to TRBJ2-7; D gene uncertain. This CDR3 is 11 amino acids long. Germline V gene sequence: CDR1 MDHEN, CDR2 SYDVKM.

With regard to this clonotype: At one of its ends the junction is not consistent with the germline gene, which may arise from a read error. This chain joins TRBV4-3 and TRBJ2-1, with no clear D. Germline CDR1 is LGHNA and CDR2 is YSLEER. The CDR3 is 14 amino acids. Here the CDR3 reads CASSHTELVNEELF. In DNA, the CDR3 is TGCGCCAGCAGTCACACAGAGTTGGTCAATGAGGAGCTCTTC.

Points on this clonotype: This CDR3 is missing its conserved last phenylalanine or tryptophan, likely due to a read error. The DNA is omitted, as the CDR3 cannot be located on it reliably, and the CDR3 follows TCRdb's listing. V is TRBV5-6 and J is TRBJ2-2. A total of 15 residues make up the CDR3, ends included. CDR1 SGHDT and CDR2 YYEEEE come from the germline V gene. CDR3 amino acids: CASSLAPKVTGELYV.

In regard to this clonotype: Sequence at one end of the junction differs from germline and may be a read error. The rearrangement uses TRBV5-4 and TRBJ2-5, with 11 bases matching TRBD2. Per germline, CDR1 SGHNT and CDR2 YYREEE (reference sequence). This CDR3 has 15 amino acids. The CDR3 reads CASSLGTSGQETEYF. The CDR3 DNA sequence: TGTGCCAGCAGCTTGGGGACTAGCGGGCAAGAGACCGAGTACTTC.

The chain recombines TRBV4-1 with TRBJ2-5; the D gene could be TRBD1 or TRBD2 (5 bases each). Germline V lookup: CDR1 MGHRA, CDR2 YSYEKL. Trimming stripped 1 base from V and 3 bases from J, with 15 bases between. The CDR3 runs to 16 residues. The CDR3 nucleotides are TGCGCCAGCAGCCAAGCACCTCGGGACGGGAAAGAGACCCAGTACTTC. As protein: CASSQAPRDGKETQYF.

J is TRBJ2-1 and V is TRBV13; perhaps TRBD2 as D (7 bases). CDR1 and CDR2 from the germline V gene are PRHDT and FYEKMQ (reference sequence). CDR3 length: 15 residues. The CDR3 bases are TGTGCTGGCAGCTCTAGGGGGAGGGCCGTGAATGAGCAGTTCTTC. It translates to CAGSSRGRAVNEQFF. Complete variable domain (other parts from reference TRBV13 and TRBJ2-1): AAGVIQSPRHLIKEKRETATLKCYPIPRHDTVYWYQQGPGQDPQFLISFYEKMQSDKGSIPDRFSAQQFSDYHSELNMSSLELGDSALYFCAGSSRGRAVNEQFFGPGTRLTVL.

To note about this clonotype: The junction departs from germline at one end; a sequencing error may be responsible. The chain links TRBV5-6 to TRBJ2-2, with D possibly matching TRBD2 (5 bases). Germline CDR1 is SGHDT and CDR2 is YYEEEE. The CDR3 is 15 residues long. The CDR3 DNA reads as TGTGCCAGCAGCTTGACACCCAGAGACATCGGGGAGCTGTGTTTT. Translation: CASSLTPRDIGELCF. The full variable domain, its missing parts supplied by reference TRBV5-6 and TRBJ2-2, is DAGVTQSPTHLIKTRGQQVTLRCSPKSGHDTVSWYQQALGQGPQFIFQYYEEEERQRGNFPDRFSGHQFPNYSSELNVNALLLGDSALYLCASSLTPRDIGELCFGEGSRLTVL.

In regard to this clonotype: Sequence at one end of the junction differs from germline and may be a read error. The V gene is TRBV11-2, the J gene TRBJ2-7; 8 nucleotides line up with TRBD2. From germline, CDR1 is SGHAT and CDR2 FQNNGV. The CDR3 consists of 15 residues. The CDR3 nucleotides read TGTGCCAGTAGCTTAGCAGGGACTAGTGACCTCTTGGTGTACTTC. Protein sequence: CASSLAGTSDLLVYF.

The V and J genes are TRBV12-3 or TRBV12-4 and TRBJ2-5; D is unresolved. This CDR3 spans 15 amino acids. V lost 6 bases, J lost 8 bases, and 22 bases lay in between. CDR3 in amino acids: CASSTYPGCDDTQYF. As DNA, the CDR3 is TGTGCCAGCAGCACCTACCCCGGGTGCGATGACACCCAGTACTTC.

This clonotype was counted a single time. A read error may explain this, as a much larger clone is one base away. This chain uses TRBV28 with TRBJ1-2, with D possibly TRBD1 on 6 matching bases. The length of the CDR3 is 15 residues. From germline, CDR1 is MDHEN and CDR2 SYDVKM. The CDR3 is CASSPTMRGLYDYTF. CDR3 in DNA: TGTGCCAGCAGTCCCACCATGCGGGGGCTCTATGACTACACCTTC.

With respect to this clonotype: Sequence at one end of the junction differs from germline and may be a read error. The rearrangement links TRBV10-3 to TRBJ2-1; either TRBD1 or TRBD2 may supply D (6 bases each). Looked up from germline, CDR1 is ENHRY and CDR2 is SYGVKD. The CDR3 has 15 residues. Written as DNA, the CDR3 is TGCGCCTTCAGTGACTCGGGGGCGACCTACAATGAGCAGTTCTTC. It encodes CAFSDSGATYNEQFF.

To note about this clonotype: A read error may produce the germline difference seen at one junction end. The chain carries TRBV28 and TRBJ2-5, with TRBD2 matching 12 bases. The CDR3 runs to 19 residues. Germline V CDR1 and CDR2: MDHEN, SYDVKM. CDR3 amino acids: CASSTLLTSGRSGWETRYF. CDR3 nucleotides: TGTGCCAGCAGTACTCTCCTTACTAGCGGGAGGTCGGGTTGGGAGACCCGGTACTTC.

This sequence joins TRBV11-2 and TRBJ2-1; D ambiguous. The CDR3 totals 11 residues. The germline V and J ends were trimmed by 5 bases and 16 bases, with 15 bases remaining between them. CDR1 and CDR2 (germline): SGHAT, FQNNGV. In DNA form, the CDR3 reads TGTGCCAGCAGCGTCCCTCTCGAGGAATTCTTC. Its protein product is CASSVPLEEFF.

As concerns this clonotype: At one boundary the junction diverges from the germline segment, which might be a read error. The V and J genes are TRBV4-3 and TRBJ1-2; D remains ambiguous. This CDR3 contains 13 residues. Germline V lookup: CDR1 LGHNA, CDR2 YSLEER. CDR3 DNA: TGCGCTAGCAGCCAAGAACTGGACTATGGCTACACCTTC. Its translation is CASSQELDYGYTF.

The J gene is TRBJ2-7, the V gene TRBV7-9; D gene uncertain. CDR1 and CDR2 (germline): SEHNR, FQNEAQ (reference sequence). The CDR3 is 14 residues long. V was clipped by 9 bases and J by 3 bases, with 18 bases between them. CDR3 sequence (DNA): TGTGCCAGAAGCCTCCCGATTCACCGCTACGAGCAGTACTTC. This encodes CARSLPIHRYEQYF.

Here the CDR3 reads CDNSLARGHPSGETQYF. Here the CDR3 DNA reads TGTGACAACAGCTTAGCGCGAGGACACCCTAGCGGAGAGACCCAGTACTTC. The J gene is TRBJ2-5, the V gene TRBV7-8, with TRBD2 matching 7 bases. CDR1 SGHVS and CDR2 FQNEAQ come from the germline V gene. The CDR3 is 17 amino acids. The full variable domain, in which reference TRBV7-8 and TRBJ2-5 provide the parts outside the CDR3, is GAGVSQSPRYKVAKRGQDVALRCDPISGHVSLFWYQQALGQGPEFLTYFQNEAQLDKSGLPSDRFFAERPEGSVSTLKIQRTQQEDSAVYLCDNSLARGHPSGETQYFGPGTRLLVL.